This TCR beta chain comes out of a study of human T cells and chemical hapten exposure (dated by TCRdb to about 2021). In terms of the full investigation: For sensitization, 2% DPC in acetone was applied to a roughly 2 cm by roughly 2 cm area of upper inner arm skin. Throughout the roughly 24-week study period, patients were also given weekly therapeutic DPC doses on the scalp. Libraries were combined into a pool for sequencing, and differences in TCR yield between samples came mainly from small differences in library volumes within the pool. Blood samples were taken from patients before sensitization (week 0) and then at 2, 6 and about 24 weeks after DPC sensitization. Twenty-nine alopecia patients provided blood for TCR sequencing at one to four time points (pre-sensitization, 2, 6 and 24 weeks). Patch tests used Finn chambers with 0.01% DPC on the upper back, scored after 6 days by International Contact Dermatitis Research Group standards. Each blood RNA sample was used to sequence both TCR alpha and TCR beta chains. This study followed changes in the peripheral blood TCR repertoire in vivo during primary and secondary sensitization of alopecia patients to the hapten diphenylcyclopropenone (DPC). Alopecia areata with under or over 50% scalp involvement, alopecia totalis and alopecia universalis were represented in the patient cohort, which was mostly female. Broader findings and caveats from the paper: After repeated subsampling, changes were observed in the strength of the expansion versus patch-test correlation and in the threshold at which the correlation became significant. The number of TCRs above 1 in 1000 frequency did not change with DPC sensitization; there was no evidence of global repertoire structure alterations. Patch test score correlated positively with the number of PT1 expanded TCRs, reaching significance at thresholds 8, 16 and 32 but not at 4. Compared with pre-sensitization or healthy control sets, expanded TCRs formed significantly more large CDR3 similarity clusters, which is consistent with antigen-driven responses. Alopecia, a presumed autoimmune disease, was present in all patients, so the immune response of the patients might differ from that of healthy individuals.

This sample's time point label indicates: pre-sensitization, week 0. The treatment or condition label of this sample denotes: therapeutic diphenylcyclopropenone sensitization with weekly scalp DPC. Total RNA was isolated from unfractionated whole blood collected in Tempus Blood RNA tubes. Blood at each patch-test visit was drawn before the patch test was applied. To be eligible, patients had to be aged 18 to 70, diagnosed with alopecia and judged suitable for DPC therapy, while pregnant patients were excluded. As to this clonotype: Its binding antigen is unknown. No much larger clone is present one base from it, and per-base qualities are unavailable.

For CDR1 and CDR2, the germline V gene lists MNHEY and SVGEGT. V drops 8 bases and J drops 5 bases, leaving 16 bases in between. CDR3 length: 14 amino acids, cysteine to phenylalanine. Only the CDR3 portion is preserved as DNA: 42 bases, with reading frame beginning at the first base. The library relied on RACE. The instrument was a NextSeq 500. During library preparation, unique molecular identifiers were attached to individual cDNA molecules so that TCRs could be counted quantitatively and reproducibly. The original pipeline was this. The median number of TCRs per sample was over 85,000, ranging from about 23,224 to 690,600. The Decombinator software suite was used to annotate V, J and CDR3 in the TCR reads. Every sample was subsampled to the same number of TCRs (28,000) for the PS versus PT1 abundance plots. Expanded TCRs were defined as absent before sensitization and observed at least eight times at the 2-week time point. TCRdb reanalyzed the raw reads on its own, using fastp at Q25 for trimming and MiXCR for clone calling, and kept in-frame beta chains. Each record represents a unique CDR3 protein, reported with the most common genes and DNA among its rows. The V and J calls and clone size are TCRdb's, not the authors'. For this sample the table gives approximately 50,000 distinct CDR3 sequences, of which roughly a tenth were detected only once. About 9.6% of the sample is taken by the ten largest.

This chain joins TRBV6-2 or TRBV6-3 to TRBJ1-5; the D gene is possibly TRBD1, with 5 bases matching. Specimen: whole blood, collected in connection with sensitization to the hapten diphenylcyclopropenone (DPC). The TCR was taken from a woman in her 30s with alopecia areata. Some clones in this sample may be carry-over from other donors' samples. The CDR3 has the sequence CASHSPGEHQPQHF. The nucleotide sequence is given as TGTGCCAGCCATTCACCGGGGGAACATCAGCCCCAGCATTTT.